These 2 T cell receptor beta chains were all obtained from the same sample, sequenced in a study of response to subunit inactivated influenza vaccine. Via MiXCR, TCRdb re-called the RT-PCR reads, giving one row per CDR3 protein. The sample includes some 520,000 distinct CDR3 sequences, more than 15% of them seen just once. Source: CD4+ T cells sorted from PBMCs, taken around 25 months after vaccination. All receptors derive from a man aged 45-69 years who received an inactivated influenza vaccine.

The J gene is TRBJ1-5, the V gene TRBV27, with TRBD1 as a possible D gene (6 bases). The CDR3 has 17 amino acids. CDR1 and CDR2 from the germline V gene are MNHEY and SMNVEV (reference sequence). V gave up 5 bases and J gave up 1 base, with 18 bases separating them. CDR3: CASSPRFIRGSNQPQHF. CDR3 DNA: TGTGCCAGCAGTCCAAGGTTCATCAGGGGAAGCAATCAGCCCCAGCATTTT.

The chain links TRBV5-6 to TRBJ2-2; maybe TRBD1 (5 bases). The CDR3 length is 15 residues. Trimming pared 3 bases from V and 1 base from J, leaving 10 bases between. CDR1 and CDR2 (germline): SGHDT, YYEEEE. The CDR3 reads CASSSPTGNTGELFF. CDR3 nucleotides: TGTGCCAGCAGCTCACCCACAGGGAACACCGGGGAGCTGTTTTTT.